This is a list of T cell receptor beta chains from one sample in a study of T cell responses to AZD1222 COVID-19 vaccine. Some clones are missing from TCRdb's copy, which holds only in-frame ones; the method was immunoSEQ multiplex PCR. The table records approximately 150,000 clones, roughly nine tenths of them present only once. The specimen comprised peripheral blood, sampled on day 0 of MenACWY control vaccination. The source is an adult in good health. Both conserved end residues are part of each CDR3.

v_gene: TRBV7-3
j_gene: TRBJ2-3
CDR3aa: CASSQGWGADTQYF

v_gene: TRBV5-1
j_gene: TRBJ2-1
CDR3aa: CASSVNRDYNEQFF

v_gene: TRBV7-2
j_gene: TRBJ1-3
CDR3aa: CASSLVPTTGGQGNTIYF

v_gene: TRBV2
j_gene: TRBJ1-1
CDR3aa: CASSGRVRGSEAFF

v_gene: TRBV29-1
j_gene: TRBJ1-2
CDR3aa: CSARGRAEGYGYTF

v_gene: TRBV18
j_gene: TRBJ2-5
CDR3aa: CASSPQIGTETQYF

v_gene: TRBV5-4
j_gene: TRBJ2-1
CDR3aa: CASSLVSTRNNEQFF

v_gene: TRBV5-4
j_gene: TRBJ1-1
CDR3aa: CASSLDPGGAEAFF

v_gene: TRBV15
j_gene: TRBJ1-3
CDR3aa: CATSSWTANGNTIYF

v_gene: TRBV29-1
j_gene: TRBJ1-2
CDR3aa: CSVEDPGGYGYTF

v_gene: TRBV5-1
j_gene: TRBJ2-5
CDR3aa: CASSPGDSEETQYF

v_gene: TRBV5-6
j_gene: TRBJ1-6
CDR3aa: CASIPPPTRSSPLHF

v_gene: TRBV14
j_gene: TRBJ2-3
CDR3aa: CASSQGARSDTQYF

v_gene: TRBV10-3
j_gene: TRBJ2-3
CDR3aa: CAVSPGLETDTQYF

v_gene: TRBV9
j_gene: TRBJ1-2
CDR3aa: CASSEPRGYTF

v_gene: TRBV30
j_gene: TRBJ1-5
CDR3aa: CAWSSTGVNQPQHF

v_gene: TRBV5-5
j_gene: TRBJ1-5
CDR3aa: CASSREGTDNQPQHF

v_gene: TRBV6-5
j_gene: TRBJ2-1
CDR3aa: CASSYSGTIRGNEQFF

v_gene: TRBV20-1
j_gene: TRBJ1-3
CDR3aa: CSARVRNTIYF

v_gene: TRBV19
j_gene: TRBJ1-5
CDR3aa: CASSFGEGISYSNQPQHF

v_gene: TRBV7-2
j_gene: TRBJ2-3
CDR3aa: CASSLVDTQYF

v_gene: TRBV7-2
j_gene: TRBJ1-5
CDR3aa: CASSLGQTNNQPQHF

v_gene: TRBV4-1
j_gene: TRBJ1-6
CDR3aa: CASSQDGISPLHF

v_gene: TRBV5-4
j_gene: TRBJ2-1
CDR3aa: CASSLDSGTNNEQFF

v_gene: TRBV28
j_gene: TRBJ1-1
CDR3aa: CASGSWGGNTEAFF

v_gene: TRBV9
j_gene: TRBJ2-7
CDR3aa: CASSVSSGRPYEQYF

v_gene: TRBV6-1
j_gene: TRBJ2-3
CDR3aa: CASSEAVLAGGPDTQYF

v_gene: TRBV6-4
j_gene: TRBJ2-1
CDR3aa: CASSDSEASGRLEQFF

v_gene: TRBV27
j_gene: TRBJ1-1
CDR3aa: CASRHPGGEAFF

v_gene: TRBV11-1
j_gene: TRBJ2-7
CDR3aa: CASSRHSDGYEQYF

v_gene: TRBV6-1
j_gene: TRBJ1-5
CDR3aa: CASSEHGTSNQPQHF

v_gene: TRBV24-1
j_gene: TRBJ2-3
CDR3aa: CATSGFAGTDTQYF

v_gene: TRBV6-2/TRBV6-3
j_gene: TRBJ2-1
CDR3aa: CASSYTMRTSGPSYNEQFF

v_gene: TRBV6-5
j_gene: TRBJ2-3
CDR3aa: CASNTVTDTQYF

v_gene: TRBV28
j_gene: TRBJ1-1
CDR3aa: CATTSDNALNTEAFF

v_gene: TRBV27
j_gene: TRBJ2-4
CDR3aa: CASSLRREPNIQYF

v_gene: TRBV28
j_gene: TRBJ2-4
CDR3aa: CASSLYASKNIQYF

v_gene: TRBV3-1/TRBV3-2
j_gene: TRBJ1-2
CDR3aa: CASSQDRSVYGYTF

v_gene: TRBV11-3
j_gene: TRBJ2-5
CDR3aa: CASSLWGQETQYF